This TCR beta chain emerged from a study of CDR3 diversity in severe acne. The ends lost 7 bases at V and 0 bases at J; junction bases unmatched: 10. The CDR3 is 18 amino acids. CDR1 is MNHNS, CDR2 SASEGT, per germline. TCRdb used MiXCR to reprocess the PCR reads, holding one entry per CDR3 protein. The sample carries approximately 90,000 distinct CDR3 sequences, 45% to 55% recorded once. This clonotype was obtained from a male donor with severe acne vulgaris. The chain carries TRBV6-1 and TRBJ2-6, with TRBD1 matching 9 bases. Sequenced sample: blood. The CDR3 DNA sequence: TGTGCCAGCACCCTCCGGGGGACAGGGAGCTCTGGGGCCAACGTCCTGACTTTC. Its translation is CASTLRGTGSSGANVLTF.